The 2 T cell receptor beta chains reported below all come from one sample, sequenced in a study of identical twins. Using its own MiXCR run on the 5' RACE reads, TCRdb lists one record per CDR3 protein. This sample has some 730,000 distinct CDR3 sequences, with around a sixth found just once. These data were likewise used in another study, on T cells expressing NK-cell markers.

Sequenced: PBMCs. Receptor source: a woman between 18 and 29 years old in good health.

V and J are TRBV9 and TRBJ2-1; D not resolved. The CDR3 spans 17 residues. Trimming removed 3 bases from V and 6 bases from J, with 22 bases in between. Germline V lookup: CDR1 SGDLS, CDR2 YYNGEE. The DNA of the CDR3 is TGTGCCAGCAGCGCCCACCTCCAGCAGTACCCGGCCAATGAGCAGTTCTTC. As protein: CASSAHLQQYPANEQFF.

The J gene is TRBJ2-7, the V gene TRBV5-5; TRBD1 matches 9 bases. This CDR3 comprises 14 residues. Germline V gene lookup returns CDR1 SGHKS and CDR2 YYEKEE (reference sequence). V dropped 4 bases and J dropped 5; count of bases not matched to a gene: 7. This chain's CDR3 is CASSRGQGYNEQYF. The CDR3 DNA is TGTGCCAGCAGCCGAGGACAGGGGTATAACGAGCAGTACTTC. Using reference TRBV5-5 and TRBJ2-7 for the parts outside the CDR3, the full variable domain is DAGVTQSPTHLIKTRGQQVTLRCSPISGHKSVSWYQQVLGQGPQFIFQYYEKEERGRGNFPDRFSARQFPNYSSELNVNALLLGDSALYLCASSRGQGYNEQYFGPGTRLTVT.